This T cell receptor (beta chain) was sequenced for a study of identifying expanded T cells in peripheral blood (dated by TCRdb to the late 2010s). With regard to the full study: Four technical replicates, made by sequencing separate aliquots from the same pool of genomic DNA, were compared pairwise.

No immune events such as infections were documented for the healthy donors during the collection period. To calibrate time-dependent variance in a beta-binomial model of T-cell clone differential abundance, blood repertoires from healthy donors were used as a training cohort. The training cohort comprised roughly ten healthy donors, 3 female and 7 male. Donor ages ranged from about 29 to 65 years, with an average of around 45 years. Whole blood was collected from each healthy donor at three time points spaced two weeks apart and obtained from a commercial supplier. For immunosequencing, genomic DNA was extracted from whole blood that had not been sorted. Worth noting for this clone: What antigen it recognizes has not been identified. Within one base of it there is no much larger clone, and no base qualities were kept.

Here is what the overall study found, with its caveats: The binomial model flagged approximately 1.2 differentially abundant clones between technical replicates but 15 to 17 over about 2 weeks and 18 to 20 over around 4 weeks. It was expected by the authors that biological variance in healthy repertoires might increase further over much longer intervals, such as months to years. For all healthy donors, the variance in clone template counts between roughly 2-week samples rose significantly as total template count increased. The beta-binomial model significantly reduced the number of clones called differentially abundant and the false-positive rate across all healthy-donor time intervals.

Deletion took 6 bases off V and 1 base off J, with a span of 14 bases between the germline ends. Sequences SNHLY (CDR1) and FYNNEI (CDR2) are obtained from the germline V gene. Taken from cysteine to phenylalanine, the CDR3 has 15 residues. Only the CDR3 part of the read is kept: 45 bases, read in frame from the first base. TCRbeta CDR3 regions were profiled with the immunoSEQ Assay using bias-controlled multiplex PCR amplification of genomic DNA. Regarding the original processing steps: To quantify the absolute abundance of each unique TCRbeta CDR3 region, the sequences were collapsed and filtered. Differential abundance was tested with two models: a binomial (Fisher-equivalent) model and a beta-binomial model that adds time-dependent variance fitted from healthy donors. Any clone with fewer than 5 combined templates was excluded, and a clone was called differentially abundant if its Benjamini-Hochberg FDR was below 0.01. Using the form v = (b*log(k)+a)^2, the beta-binomial variance was modeled as a function of the total template count across the two samples. Sourced from immuneACCESS, this table was stored by TCRdb with only in-frame sequences that have V and J called. A share of the clones is absent; for the studies checked, an unresolved V gene accounts for under half, and the remainder has no known explanation. D and trimming were read from the DNA, whereas the V and J calls and clone size are those reported in that table. The sample table contains around 99,000 clones; only one count was recorded for roughly 90% of them. Of the sample, 7.5% to 10% falls within the top ten clones.

This receptor was identified in a person between 18 and 75 years old in good health. Material for sequencing was blood. The rearrangement combines TRBV2 with TRBJ2-3; TRBD2 is a possible D gene, resting on 5 matching bases. The CDR3 here reads CASSPLASRTDTQYF. The DNA is as follows: TGTGCCAGCAGCCCCCTAGCATCCCGCACAGATACGCAGTATTTT.